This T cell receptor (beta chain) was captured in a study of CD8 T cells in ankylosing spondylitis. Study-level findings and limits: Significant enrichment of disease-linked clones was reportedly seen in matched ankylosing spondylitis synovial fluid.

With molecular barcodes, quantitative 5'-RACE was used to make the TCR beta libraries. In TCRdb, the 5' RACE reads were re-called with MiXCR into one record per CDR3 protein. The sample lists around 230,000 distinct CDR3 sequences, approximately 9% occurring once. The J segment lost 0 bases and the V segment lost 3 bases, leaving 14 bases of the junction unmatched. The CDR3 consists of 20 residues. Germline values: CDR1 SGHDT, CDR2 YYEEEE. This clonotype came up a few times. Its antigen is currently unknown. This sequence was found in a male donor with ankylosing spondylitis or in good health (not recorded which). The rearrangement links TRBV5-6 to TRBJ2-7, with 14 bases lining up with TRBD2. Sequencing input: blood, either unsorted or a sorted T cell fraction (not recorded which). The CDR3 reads CASSSTGLAGGLKISYEQYF. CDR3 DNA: TGTGCCAGCAGCTCCACAGGACTAGCGGGGGGCTTAAAAATCTCCTACGAGCAGTACTTC.